This TCR beta chain was profiled in a study of T cells of healthy individuals (dated by TCRdb to between 2017 and 2018). With respect to this clonotype: What this receptor recognizes is not known. Per-nucleotide qualities are absent, and no much larger clonotype sits a single base away.

Receptor libraries were prepared by 5' RACE. Sequencing relied on an Illumina MiSeq. In-frame beta chains were kept once TCRdb had trimmed the public reads at Q25 with fastp and called clones with MiXCR. Under each unique CDR3 protein, matching rows form one entry showing the most common genes and DNA. The table for this sample lists around 100,000 distinct CDR3 sequences; 17% of them were counted only once. Of the sample, roughly 6.1% is held by the ten largest clones. From its cysteine to its phenylalanine, the CDR3 spans 13 amino acids. Only the CDR3 DNA is retained, 39 bases long and in frame from the first base. V and J are truncated by 3 bases and 6 bases respectively, leaving an intervening sequence of 12 bases. As encoded in the germline V gene (reference sequence), CDR1 is MNHEY while CDR2 is SMNVEV.

Recombination joined TRBV27 with TRBJ2-7; the D segment might be TRBD1 or TRBD2, since each matches 5 bases. The source of this sequence is a human donor in good health. DNA sequence: TGTGCCAGCAGTTTCACTGATGGGGGCGAGCAGTACTTC. This translates into CASSFTDGGEQYF.